This is a list of T cell receptor beta chains from one sample in a study of T cell repertoires in aging, cancer and after chemotherapy. TCRdb re-called the multiplex PCR reads through MiXCR, storing one row per CDR3 protein. The data show over 9,500 distinct CDR3 sequences, with around 33% seen just once and 2.8% held by the top ten. The sequencing input was blood. These receptors all stem from a human donor in good health. The CDR3 runs from the conserved cysteine through the conserved F or W. D genes are given only for firm matches. Only some rows state a clone size, as once, few, many or a class for expanded clones.

medium-sized	TRBV29-1	TRBJ2-2	.	CSVVGASGELFF	TGCAGCGTTGTCGGAGCTTCCGGGGAGCTGTTTTTT
medium-sized	TRBV19	TRBJ1-2	.	CASTPYRGDYGYTF	TGTGCCAGTACTCCCTATCGGGGGGACTATGGCTACACCTTC
.	TRBV19	TRBJ2-1	TRBD1	CASSSSGGSYNEQFF	TGTGCCAGTAGTAGTTCAGGGGGCTCGTACAATGAGCAGTTCTTC
medium-sized	TRBV11-3	TRBJ2-7	TRBD1	CASSLGTGEIDEQYF	TGTGCCAGCAGCCTAGGGACAGGGGAGATCGACGAGCAGTACTTC
.	TRBV30	TRBJ2-3	TRBD2	CAWRDWGGNTDTQYF	TGTGCCTGGAGGGACTGGGGGGGAAACACAGATACGCAGTATTTT
once	TRBV7-9	TRBJ2-3	.	CASSLDLQGNVADTQYF	TGTGCCAGCAGCTTAGATCTCCAGGGGAATGTCGCAGATACGCAGTATTTT
medium-sized	TRBV19	TRBJ2-6	.	CASSIPPAGANVLTF	TGTGCCAGTAGTATACCACCGGCTGGGGCCAACGTCCTGACTTTC
.	TRBV12-3/TRBV12-4	TRBJ2-7	.	CASSLVVGVTPYEQYF	TGTGCCAGCAGTTTAGTTGTGGGAGTCACCCCCTACGAGCAGTACTTC
few	TRBV11-3	TRBJ2-1	TRBD2	CASSAQGAGNSYNEQFF	TGTGCCAGCAGCGCCCAAGGAGCGGGGAACTCCTACAATGAGCAGTTCTTC
few	TRBV19	TRBJ1-5	.	CASSIELGTSPQHF	TGTGCCAGTAGTATAGAGTTGGGGACATCGCCCCAGCATTTT
.	TRBV18	TRBJ2-3	.	CASSRQALLDTQYF	TGTGCCAGCTCAAGACAGGCTCTCTTAGATACGCAGTATTTT
.	TRBV18	TRBJ2-3	.	CASSPLGGTDTQYF	TGTGCCAGCTCACCGCTAGGGGGCACAGATACGCAGTATTTT
.	TRBV29-1	TRBJ1-1	.	CSTRGVNTEAFF	TGCAGCACAAGGGGGGTGAACACTGAAGCTTTCTTT
few	TRBV27	TRBJ2-7	.	CASSLSPHYEQYF	TGTGCCAGCAGTTTAAGTCCCCACTACGAGCAGTACTTC
.	TRBV20-1	TRBJ1-1	.	CSGWGINTEAFF	TGCAGCGGGTGGGGGATAAACACTGAAGCTTTCTTT
.	TRBV15	TRBJ2-5	.	CATSRDIQETQYF	TGTGCCACCAGCAGAGATATACAAGAGACCCAGTACTTC
medium-sized	TRBV19	TRBJ1-2	.	CASSIAYGYTF	TGTGCCAGTAGTATCGCCTATGGCTACACCTTC
.	TRBV6-5	TRBJ1-1	.	CASGQFGDTEAFF	TGTGCCAGCGGACAGTTTGGAGACACTGAAGCTTTCTTT
.	TRBV6-5	TRBJ2-6	TRBD1	CASSSLGQGARANVLTF	TGTGCCAGCAGTTCCCTGGGACAGGGGGCACGGGCCAACGTCCTGACTTTC
.	TRBV19	TRBJ2-5	.	CASSIGGGLRETQYF	TGTGCCAGTAGTATAGGGGGGGGGCTTCGGGAGACCCAGTACTTC
few	TRBV19	TRBJ2-3	.	CASSMTWGGPDTQYF	TGTGCCAGTAGTATGACCTGGGGGGGCCCAGATACGCAGTATTTT
few	TRBV12-3/TRBV12-4	TRBJ2-7	TRBD1	CASSFRQGRTYEQYF	TGTGCCAGCAGTTTTCGACAGGGCAGGACCTACGAGCAGTACTTC
.	TRBV4-3	TRBJ1-1	.	CASSQVVHGRTEAFF	TGCGCCAGCAGCCAAGTGGTTCACGGTCGGACTGAAGCTTTCTTT
few	TRBV5-4	TRBJ2-5	.	CASSPGTRQETQYF	TGTGCCAGCAGCCCCGGGACCAGGCAAGAGACCCAGTACTTC
few	TRBV12-3/TRBV12-4	TRBJ2-7	.	CASNEGGASYEQYF	TGTGCCAGCAATGAGGGAGGTGCGTCCTACGAGCAGTACTTC
few	TRBV7-2	TRBJ1-2	.	CASSLMVDYGYTF	TGTGCCAGCAGCTTAATGGTGGACTATGGCTACACCTTC
few	TRBV19	TRBJ1-6	TRBD1	CASTHRGPNSPLHF	TGTGCCAGTACCCACAGGGGGCCCAATTCACCCCTCCACTTT
.	TRBV5-1	TRBJ2-3	TRBD2	CASSGGLLAGRPADTQYF	TGCGCCAGCAGCGGCGGCCTACTAGCGGGACGGCCAGCAGATACGCAGTATTTT
.	TRBV5-6	TRBJ2-3	TRBD2	CASSLSGGSTDTQYF	TGTGCCAGCAGCTTGTCGGGGGGAAGCACAGATACGCAGTATTTT